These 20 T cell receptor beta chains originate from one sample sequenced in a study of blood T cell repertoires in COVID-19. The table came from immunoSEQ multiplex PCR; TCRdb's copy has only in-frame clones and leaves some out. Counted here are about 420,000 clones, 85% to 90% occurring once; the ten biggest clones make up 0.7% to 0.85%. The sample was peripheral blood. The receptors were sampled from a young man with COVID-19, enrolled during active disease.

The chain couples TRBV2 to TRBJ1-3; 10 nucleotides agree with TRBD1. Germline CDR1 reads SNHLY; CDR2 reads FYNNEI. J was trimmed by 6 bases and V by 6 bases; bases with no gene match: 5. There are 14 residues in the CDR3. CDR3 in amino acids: CASSRTGGENTIYF. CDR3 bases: TGTGCCAGCAGCCGGACAGGGGGTGAAAACACCATATATTTT.

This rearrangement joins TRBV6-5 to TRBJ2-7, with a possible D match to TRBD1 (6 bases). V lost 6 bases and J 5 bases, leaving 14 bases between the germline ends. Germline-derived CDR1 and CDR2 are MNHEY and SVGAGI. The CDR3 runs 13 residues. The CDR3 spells CASRGHSGHEQYF. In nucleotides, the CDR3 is TGTGCCAGCAGGGGACACTCGGGCCACGAGCAGTACTTC.

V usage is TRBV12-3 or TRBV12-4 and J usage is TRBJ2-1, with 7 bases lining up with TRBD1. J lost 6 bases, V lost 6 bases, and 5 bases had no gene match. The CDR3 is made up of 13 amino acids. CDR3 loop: CASSPTGPNEQFF. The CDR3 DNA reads TGTGCCAGCAGCCCGACAGGGCCCAATGAGCAGTTCTTC.

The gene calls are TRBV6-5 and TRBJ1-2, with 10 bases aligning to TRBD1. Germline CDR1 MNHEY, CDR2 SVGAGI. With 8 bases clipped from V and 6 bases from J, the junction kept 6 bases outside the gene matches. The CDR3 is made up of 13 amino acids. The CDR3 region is CASSPDRGHGYTF. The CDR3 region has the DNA TGTGCCAGCTCACCAGACAGGGGGCATGGCTACACCTTC.

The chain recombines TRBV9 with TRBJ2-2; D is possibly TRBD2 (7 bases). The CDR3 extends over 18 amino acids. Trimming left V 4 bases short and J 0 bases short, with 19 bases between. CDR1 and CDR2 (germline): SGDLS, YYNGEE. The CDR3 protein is CASSQGYRDYSNTGELFF. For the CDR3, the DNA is TGTGCCAGCAGCCAAGGGTACAGGGACTATTCGAACACCGGGGAGCTGTTTTTT.

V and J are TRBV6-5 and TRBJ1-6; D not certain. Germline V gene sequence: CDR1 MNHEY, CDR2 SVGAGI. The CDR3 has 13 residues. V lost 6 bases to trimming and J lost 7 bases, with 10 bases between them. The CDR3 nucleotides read TGTGCCAGCAGAAACTTAGTCAATTCACCCCTCCACTTT. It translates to CASRNLVNSPLHF.

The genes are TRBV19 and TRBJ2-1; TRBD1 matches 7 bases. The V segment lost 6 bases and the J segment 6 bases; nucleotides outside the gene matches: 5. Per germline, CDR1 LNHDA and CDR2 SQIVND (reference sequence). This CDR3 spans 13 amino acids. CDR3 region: CASRQGSVNEQFF. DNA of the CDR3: TGTGCCAGTAGACAGGGGTCCGTCAATGAGCAGTTCTTC.

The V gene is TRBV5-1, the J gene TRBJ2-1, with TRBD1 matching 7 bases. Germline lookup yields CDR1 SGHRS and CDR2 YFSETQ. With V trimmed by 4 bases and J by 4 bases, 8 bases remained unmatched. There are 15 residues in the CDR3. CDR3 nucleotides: TGCGCCAGCAGCAATTCGGACAGGCTATACAATGAGCAGTTCTTC. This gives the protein CASSNSDRLYNEQFF.

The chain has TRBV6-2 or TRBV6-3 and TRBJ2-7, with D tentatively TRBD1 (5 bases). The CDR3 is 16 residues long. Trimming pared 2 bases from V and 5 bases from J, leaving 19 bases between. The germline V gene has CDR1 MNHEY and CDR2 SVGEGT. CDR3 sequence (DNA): TGTGCCAGCAGTTACGACCTTACAGGTTTAGGGGACGAGCAGTACTTC. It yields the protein CASSYDLTGLGDEQYF.

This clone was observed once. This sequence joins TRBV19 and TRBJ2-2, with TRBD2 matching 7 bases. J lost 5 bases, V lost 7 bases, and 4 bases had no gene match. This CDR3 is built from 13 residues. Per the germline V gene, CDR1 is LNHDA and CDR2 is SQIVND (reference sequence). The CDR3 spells CASNWGGTGELFF. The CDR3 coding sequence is TGTGCCAGTAATTGGGGGGGTACCGGGGAGCTGTTTTTT.

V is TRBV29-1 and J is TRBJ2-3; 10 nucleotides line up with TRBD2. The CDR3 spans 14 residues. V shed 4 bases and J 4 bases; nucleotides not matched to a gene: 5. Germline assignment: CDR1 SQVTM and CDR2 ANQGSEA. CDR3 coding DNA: TGCAGCGTTGTCCCTAGCGGGAGATCAGATACGCAGTATTTT. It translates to CSVVPSGRSDTQYF.

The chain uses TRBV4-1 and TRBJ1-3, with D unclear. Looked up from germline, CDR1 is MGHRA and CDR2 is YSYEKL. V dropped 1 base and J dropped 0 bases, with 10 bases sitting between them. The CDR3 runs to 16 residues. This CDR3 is CASSQARLSSGNTIYF. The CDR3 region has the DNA TGCGCCAGCAGCCAAGCCAGACTAAGCTCTGGAAACACCATATATTTT.

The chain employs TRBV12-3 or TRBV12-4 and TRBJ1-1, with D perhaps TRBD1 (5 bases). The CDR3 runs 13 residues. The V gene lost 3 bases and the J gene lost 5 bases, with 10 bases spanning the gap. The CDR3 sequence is CASSFAGGTEAFF. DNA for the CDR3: TGTGCCAGCAGTTTTGCGGGGGGGACTGAAGCTTTCTTT.

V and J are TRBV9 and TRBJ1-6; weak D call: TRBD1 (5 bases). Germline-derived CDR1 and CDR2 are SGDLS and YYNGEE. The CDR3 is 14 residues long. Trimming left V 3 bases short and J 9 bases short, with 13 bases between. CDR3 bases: TGTGCCAGCAGCGCGGGTGTCGGGGGTTCACCCCTCCACTTT. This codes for CASSAGVGGSPLHF.

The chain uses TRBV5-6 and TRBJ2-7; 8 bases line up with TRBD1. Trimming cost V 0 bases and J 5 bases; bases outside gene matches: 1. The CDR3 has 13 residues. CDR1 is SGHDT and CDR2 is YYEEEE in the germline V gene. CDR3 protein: CASSLGQGNEQYF. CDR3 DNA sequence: TGTGCCAGCAGCTTGGGACAGGGGAACGAGCAGTACTTC.

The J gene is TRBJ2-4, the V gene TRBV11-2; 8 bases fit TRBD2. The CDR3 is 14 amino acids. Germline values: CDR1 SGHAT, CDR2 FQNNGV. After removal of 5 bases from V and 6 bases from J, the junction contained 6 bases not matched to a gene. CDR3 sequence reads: CASSPGLAANIQYF. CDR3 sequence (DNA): TGTGCCAGCAGCCCAGGACTAGCTGCAAACATTCAGTACTTC.

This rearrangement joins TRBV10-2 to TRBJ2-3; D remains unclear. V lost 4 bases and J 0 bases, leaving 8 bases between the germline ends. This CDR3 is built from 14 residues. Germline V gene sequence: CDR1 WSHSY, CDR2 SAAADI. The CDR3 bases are TGCGCCAGCAGTGCCCCCCCTAGCACAGATACGCAGTATTTT. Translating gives CASSAPPSTDTQYF.

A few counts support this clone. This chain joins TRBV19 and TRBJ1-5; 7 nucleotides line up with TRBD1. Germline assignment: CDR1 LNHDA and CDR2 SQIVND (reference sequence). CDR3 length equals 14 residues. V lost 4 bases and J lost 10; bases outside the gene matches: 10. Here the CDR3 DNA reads TGTGCCAGTAGTACCGGGACAGTAACTAGTCCCCAGCATTTT. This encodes CASSTGTVTSPQHF.

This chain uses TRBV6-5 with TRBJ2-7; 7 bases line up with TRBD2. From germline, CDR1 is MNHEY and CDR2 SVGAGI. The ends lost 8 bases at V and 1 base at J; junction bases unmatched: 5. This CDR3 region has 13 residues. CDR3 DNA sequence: TGTGCCAGCGGGGGGGGACCATCCTACGAGCAGTACTTC. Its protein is CASGGGPSYEQYF.

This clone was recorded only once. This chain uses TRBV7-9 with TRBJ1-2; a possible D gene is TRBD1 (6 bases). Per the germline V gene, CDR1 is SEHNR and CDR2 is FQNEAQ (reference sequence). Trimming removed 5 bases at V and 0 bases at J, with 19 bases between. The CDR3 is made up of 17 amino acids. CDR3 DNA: TGTGCCAGCAGCCTCGCATCCGGGACACAGGCTAACTATGGCTACACCTTC. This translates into CASSLASGTQANYGYTF.